The 14 T cell receptor beta chains in this list originate from one sample, sequenced in a study of beta chain features in type 1 diabetes. Expressed TCRB transcripts were sequenced because the isolated RNA had all been reverse transcribed beforehand. The protocol was immunoSEQ multiplex PCR, while the TCRdb copy is restricted to in-frame clones and leaves out a portion. In the table there are about half a million clones, roughly 11% of which are singletons. Sequences were obtained from naive CD4+ T cells from blood. The receptors originated from a woman aged 18-30 years in good health.

The CDR3 is CASSLKAGQFNYGYTF. The CDR3, as DNA: TGCGCCAGCAGCCTCAAAGCGGGGCAGTTTAACTATGGCTACACCTTC. V gene TRBV4-3 combines with J gene TRBJ1-2, with TRBD1 as a possible D gene (5 bases). CDR1 and CDR2 from the germline V gene are LGHNA and YSLEER. The germline V and J ends were trimmed by 4 bases and 1 base, with 16 bases remaining between them. CDR3 length: 16 residues.

The V gene is TRBV4-3, the J gene TRBJ2-7, with D possibly being TRBD1 (6 bases). The V gene lost 2 bases and the J gene lost 4 bases, with 12 bases spanning the gap. The germline CDR1 and CDR2 sequences are LGHNA and YSLEER. The CDR3 sequence is 14 residues long. The CDR3 spells CASSQTGFPYEQYF. As DNA, the CDR3 is TGCGCCAGCAGCCAAACAGGGTTCCCGTACGAGCAGTACTTC.

The chain uses TRBV6-1 and TRBJ1-1; TRBD1 might be the D (5 bases). With 6 bases removed from V and 8 bases from J, the gap between germline ends came to 16 bases. CDR1 is MNHNS, CDR2 SASEGT, per germline. The CDR3 sequence is 13 residues long. In DNA, the CDR3 is TGTGCCAGCAGACGGACGGATAACAGGGAAGCTTTCTTT. Its translation: CASRRTDNREAFF.

This clone occurred a few times. J is TRBJ2-5 and V is TRBV5-1; TRBD2 matches at 10 bases. The germline gives CDR1 SGHRS, CDR2 YFSETQ. The CDR3 covers 14 residues. V lost 4 bases and J lost 3; bases outside the gene matches: 3. The CDR3 DNA is TGCGCCAGCAGCCCGGGGACTAGCGAAGAGACCCAGTACTTC. Protein product: CASSPGTSEETQYF.

In its sample, this clone was seen many times. Additional DNA sequences in this sample encode the identical CDR3. The chain has TRBV18 and TRBJ2-5; D not certain. From germline, CDR1 is KGHSH and CDR2 LQKENI. This CDR3 has 11 residues. V lost 3 bases and J lost 2, with 1 base in between. CDR3 residues: CASSPQETQYF. The CDR3 coding sequence is TGTGCCAGCTCACCGCAAGAGACCCAGTACTTC. Full variable domain (missing parts from reference TRBV18 and TRBJ2-5): NAGVMQNPRHLVRRRGQEARLRCSPMKGHSHVYWYRQLPEEGLKFMVYLQKENIIDESGMPKERFSAEFPKEGPSILRIQQVVRGDSAAYFCASSPQETQYFGPGTRLLVL.

The J gene is TRBJ2-5, the V gene TRBV14; 9 nucleotides agree with TRBD1. The trim removed 5 bases at V and 4 bases at J, leaving 20 bases unmatched. The CDR3 consists of 19 residues. Germline V gene data show CDR1 as SGHDN and CDR2 as FVKESK. The CDR3 DNA follows: TGTGCCAGCAGCTTACGGAGGTTTGGCCCGGACAGGGGCCCAGAGACCCAGTACTTC. This gives the protein CASSLRRFGPDRGPETQYF.

J is TRBJ2-1 and V is TRBV6-5; possible D gene TRBD2, 7 bases. The CDR3 extends over 16 amino acids. The ends were cut back, 4 bases at V and 7 bases at J, with 20 bases in the middle. The germline gives CDR1 MNHEY, CDR2 SVGAGI. The CDR3 is CASSSPGRIRGNEQFF. The CDR3 nucleotides read TGTGCCAGCAGTTCCCCCGGGAGGATTAGGGGGAATGAGCAGTTCTTC.

The chain is built from TRBV5-1 and TRBJ2-2; no reliable D call. CDR1 and CDR2 (germline): SGHRS, YFSETQ. This CDR3 has 15 residues. V dropped 2 bases and J dropped 0 bases, with 8 bases sitting between them. The CDR3, as DNA: TGCGCCAGCAGCTTACTCCACCCGAACACCGGGGAGCTGTTTTTT. Translated: CASSLLHPNTGELFF. Full variable domain (rest looked up from reference TRBV5-1 and TRBJ2-2): KAGVTQTPRYLIKTRGQQVTLSCSPISGHRSVSWYQQTPGQGLQFLFEYFSETQRNKGNFPGRFSGRQFSNSRSEMNVSTLELGDSALYLCASSLLHPNTGELFFGEGSRLTVL.

This clone has only a few counts. The chain uses TRBV7-3 and TRBJ2-1; the match to TRBD1 covers 9 bases. This CDR3 contains 15 residues. Germline V CDR1 and CDR2: SGHTA, FQGTGA. V lost 5 bases and J lost 7; bases outside the gene matches: 9. The CDR3 here is CASSPRQGGSNEQFF. The CDR3, as DNA: TGTGCCAGCAGCCCACGACAGGGGGGTTCTAATGAGCAGTTCTTC.

This clone was recorded a few times. Other DNA sequences of this sample code for an identical CDR3. The rearrangement links TRBV5-1 to TRBJ2-5; TRBD1 is a possible D gene (6 bases). V lost 2 bases to trimming and J lost 5 bases, with 10 bases between them. CDR1 and CDR2 (germline): SGHRS, YFSETQ. This CDR3 has 13 residues. The CDR3 is CASSLGQSETQYF. For the CDR3, the DNA is TGCGCCAGCAGCTTAGGACAGTCGGAGACCCAGTACTTC.

This clone was counted only a few times. The chain recombines TRBV5-1 with TRBJ2-1, with TRBD2 matching 12 bases. Germline CDR1 and CDR2: SGHRS and YFSETQ. V shed 4 bases and J 7 bases; nucleotides not matched to a gene: 9. CDR3 length: 16 residues. The CDR3 DNA follows: TGCGCCAGCAGCAGACCGACTAGCGGGGGAGAGAATGAGCAGTTCTTC. This codes for CASSRPTSGGENEQFF.

Turning to this clone: This sequence may be a read error, since a much larger clone differs from it by one base. Other DNA sequences of this sample code for an identical CDR3. The rearrangement joins TRBV5-1 to TRBJ1-6; D is unresolved. Germline CDR1 SGHRS, CDR2 YFSETQ. CDR3 length: 12 residues. V lost 2 bases to trimming and J lost 5 bases, with 2 bases between them. The CDR3 protein is CASSLDNSPLHF. Here the CDR3 DNA reads TGCGCCAGCAGCTTAGATAATTCACCCCTCCACTTT.

This clone was counted between two and nine times. The rearrangement joins TRBV5-1 to TRBJ2-3; D not certain. In germline, CDR1 is SGHRS, CDR2 YFSETQ. Trimming took off 4 bases at V and 5 bases at J, with 11 bases between the two ends. The CDR3 loop spans 13 amino acids. This chain's CDR3 is CASSAQDVDTQYF. As DNA, the CDR3 is TGCGCCAGCAGCGCGCAGGACGTAGATACGCAGTATTTT.

This clone was counted only a few times. J is TRBJ2-3 and V is TRBV7-6; TRBD2 agrees at 8 bases. The V gene's germline CDR1 is SGHVS and CDR2 FNYEAQ. The CDR3 length is 18 residues. With 2 bases clipped from V and 0 bases from J, the junction kept 10 bases outside the gene matches. CDR3 nucleotide sequence: TGTGCCAGCAGCTTATATACAGCGGGAGCCTGGAGCACAGATACGCAGTATTTT. This translates into CASSLYTAGAWSTDTQYF. Using reference TRBV7-6 and TRBJ2-3 for the parts outside the CDR3, the full variable domain is GAGVSQSPRYKVTKRGQDVALRCDPISGHVSLYWYRQALGQGPEFLTYFNYEAQQDKSGLPNDRFSAERPEGSISTLTIQRTEQRDSAMYRCASSLYTAGAWSTDTQYFGPGTRLTVL.